This paragraph covers one T cell receptor beta chain sequence. The data belong to a study of T cell responses to AZD1222 COVID-19 vaccine. Clones were read by immunoSEQ multiplex PCR, and TCRdb kept only the in-frame ones, dropping some. Of some 200,000 clones in the sample, 85% to 95% were seen once. CDR1 and CDR2 from the germline V gene are KGHDR and SFDVKD. V was clipped by 7 bases and J by 4 bases, with 10 bases between them. CDR3 size: 14 residues. The clonotype was recovered from an adult in good health. The chain links TRBV24-1 to TRBJ2-6; D is possibly TRBD1 or TRBD2 (5 bases each). Material: peripheral blood, obtained on day 0 of AZD1222 vaccination. This CDR3 reads CATSPGAGANVLTF. CDR3 in DNA: TGTGCCACCAGCCCCGGGGCCGGGGCCAACGTCCTGACTTTC.